One sample yielded the 7 T cell receptor beta chains listed below, sequenced in a study of siplizumab effects on memory and regulatory T cells. Repertoires were generated with immunoSEQ multiplex PCR, while TCRdb's copy carries only in-frame clones and drops some. Here the sample spans 95,000 to 130,000 clones, around 94% being singletons. The sample was non-Treg CD4+ T cells sorted from blood. The receptors stem from a human donor in good health.

The rearrangement links TRBV19 to TRBJ2-7; the D call may be TRBD1 or TRBD2 (5 bases each). The CDR3 contains 14 residues. Germline assignment: CDR1 LNHDA and CDR2 SQIVND (reference sequence). V was pared by 3 bases and J by 2 bases, with 11 bases between. The CDR3 region has the DNA TGTGCCAGTAGTATCGGGACGACTGCCTACGAGCAGTACTTC. This encodes CASSIGTTAYEQYF. Full variable domain (missing parts from reference TRBV19 and TRBJ2-7): DGGITQSPKYLFRKEGQNVTLSCEQNLNHDAMYWYRQDPGQGLRLIYYSQIVNDFQKGDIAEGYSVSREKKESFPLTVTSAQKNPTAFYLCASSIGTTAYEQYFGPGTRLTVT.

The V call is TRBV7-2, the J call TRBJ2-3; the D gene is possibly TRBD2 (7 bases). V dropped 1 base and J dropped 2 bases, with 13 bases sitting between them. The CDR3 totals 16 residues. Germline loops: CDR1 SGHTA, CDR2 FQGNSA. The CDR3 sequence is CASSLVGGGTTDTQYF. In nucleotides, the CDR3 is TGTGCCAGCAGCTTAGTCGGCGGGGGCACCACAGATACGCAGTATTTT.

The chain combines TRBV5-1 with TRBJ2-6; no firm D call. V was clipped by 7 bases and J by 0 bases, with 17 bases between them. Germline CDR1 SGHRS, CDR2 YFSETQ. The CDR3 runs to 17 residues. CDR3 bases: TGCGCCAGCTCCCTAAAGGTAACCCACTCTGGGGCCAACGTCCTGACTTTC. As protein: CASSLKVTHSGANVLTF.

The chain uses TRBV4-1 and TRBJ2-7, with D possibly TRBD1 on 5 matching bases. The CDR3 runs 16 residues. Trimming removed 1 base from V and 0 bases from J, with 13 bases in between. Germline V gene data show CDR1 as MGHRA and CDR2 as YSYEKL. The CDR3 protein is CASSQGSGISSYEQYF. For the CDR3, the DNA is TGCGCCAGCAGCCAAGGGTCAGGGATTAGCTCCTACGAGCAGTACTTC.

The chain couples TRBV6-5 to TRBJ1-5, with D perhaps matching TRBD1 (5 bases). There are 15 residues in the CDR3. Trimming stripped 7 bases from V and 3 bases from J, with 16 bases between. Germline V lookup: CDR1 MNHEY, CDR2 SVGAGI. CDR3 DNA: TGTGCCAGCAAGCTAGTGGGGGTAAACAATCAGCCCCAGCATTTT. Amino acids: CASKLVGVNNQPQHF.

The V and J genes are TRBV10-1 and TRBJ2-2; D unresolved. This CDR3 contains 14 residues. Between the trimmed V and J ends, which lost 5 bases and 1 base, there was a span of 8 bases. Germline V lookup: CDR1 WNHNN, CDR2 SYGVQD (reference sequence). Here the CDR3 DNA reads TGCGCCAGCAGTAGTGGATGGAACACCGGGGAGCTGTTTTTT. It is translated as CASSSGWNTGELFF.

In its sample, this clone was seen once. The chain employs TRBV21-1 and TRBJ2-3; the table's TRBD1 call for D was not verified on the DNA. TRBV21-1 is a documented pseudogene. The CDR3 extends over 17 amino acids. The CDR3 protein is CASSKNTGLLATDTQYF. CDR3 sequence (DNA): TGTGCCAGCAGCAAAAACACAGGCTTGTTAGCCACAGATACGCAGTATTTT.